This is a list of T cell receptor beta chains from one sample in a study of CD8+ T cells in alopecia areata. The data were produced by immunoSEQ multiplex PCR, yet TCRdb's version contains in-frame clones alone and is incomplete. Counted here are roughly 100,000 clones, approximately 60% occurring once; the ten biggest clones make up roughly 8.8%. The source material was CD4+ T cells sorted from blood. Every receptor here comes from a human donor in good health. The CDR3 runs from the conserved cysteine through the conserved F or W. The D gene is left open where the match is weak. A row's size may be missing; if present it is once, few, many or a size class.

j_call clone_size v_call d_call cdr3_aa cdr3_nt
TRBJ2-1 . TRBV29-1 . CSEYNEQFF TGCAGCGAATACAATGAGCAGTTCTTC
TRBJ1-2 few TRBV6-5 TRBD1 CASRGQSNYGYTF TGTGCCAGCAGGGGACAGAGTAACTATGGCTACACCTTC
TRBJ1-2 few TRBV6-1 TRBD1 CASSEHRGYGYTF TGTGCCAGCAGTGAACACAGGGGGTATGGCTACACCTTC
TRBJ2-2 few TRBV5-5 . CASSLTAGELFF TGTGCCAGCAGCTTGACGGCCGGGGAGCTGTTTTTT
TRBJ2-3 . TRBV9 TRBD2 CASSVGASGGLTDTQYF TGTGCCAGCAGCGTAGGGGCTAGCGGGGGGCTCACAGATACGCAGTATTTT
TRBJ2-3 . TRBV29-1 . CSVSGTASTDTQYF TGCAGCGTTTCTGGGACGGCTAGCACAGATACGCAGTATTTT
TRBJ1-6 . TRBV2 TRBD1 CASSVDRGNSPLHF TGTGCCAGCAGTGTTGACAGGGGTAATTCACCCCTCCACTTT
TRBJ2-1 . TRBV4-2 TRBD2 CASSPRVAGDNEQFF TGTGCCAGCAGCCCCCGGGTAGCGGGGGACAATGAGCAGTTCTTC
TRBJ2-7 . TRBV4-2 . CASSQDETMPYEQYF TGTGCCAGCAGCCAAGACGAGACTATGCCCTACGAGCAGTACTTC
TRBJ2-3 . TRBV30 TRBD1 CAWSSADRAQRDTQYF TGTGCCTGGTCATCCGCGGACAGGGCCCAGCGGGATACGCAGTATTTT
TRBJ1-2 . TRBV27 . CASSLSGGPFYGYTF TGTGCCAGCAGTTTATCCGGAGGTCCCTTCTATGGCTACACCTTC
TRBJ2-2 . TRBV5-1 . CASSLISGGPGELFF TGCGCCAGCAGCTTGATATCCGGGGGCCCCGGGGAGCTGTTTTTT
TRBJ2-3 . TRBV5-1 . CASSLTGPDTQYF TGCGCCAGCAGCTTGACAGGGCCAGATACGCAGTATTTT
TRBJ1-2 few TRBV6-5 TRBD1 CASSRGQGTYGYTF TGTGCCAGCAGTCGAGGACAGGGCACCTATGGCTACACCTTC
TRBJ1-2 few TRBV6-1 TRBD1 CASSPQGAGGYTF TGTGCCAGCAGTCCACAGGGGGCAGGGGGCTACACCTTC
TRBJ2-1 . TRBV29-1 TRBD2 CSVVDIAGGGRDEQFF TGCAGCGTTGTAGACATCGCGGGGGGCGGTAGGGATGAGCAGTTCTTC
TRBJ1-2 . TRBV29-1 . CSVEGRGSNYGYTF TGCAGCGTTGAAGGTCGGGGGTCCAACTATGGCTACACCTTC
TRBJ1-4 few TRBV4-2 . CASSQDGTGGEKLFF TGTGCCAGCAGCCAAGACGGAACAGGTGGGGAAAAACTGTTTTTT
TRBJ2-2 . TRBV11-2 . CASSLNGRELFF TGTGCCAGCAGCCTCAACGGGCGGGAGCTGTTTTTT
TRBJ2-1 few TRBV9 . CASGRGPFDEQFF TGTGCCAGCGGGAGGGGGCCTTTCGATGAGCAGTTCTTC
TRBJ1-5 few TRBV30 . CAWSALDPDLNQPQHF TGTGCCTGGAGCGCCCTCGACCCAGATCTCAATCAGCCCCAGCATTTT
TRBJ2-5 . TRBV20-1 . CSASLRETQYF TGCAGTGCTAGCTTACGAGAGACCCAGTACTTC
TRBJ1-1 . TRBV29-1 . CSVGGVLNTEAFF TGCAGCGTTGGAGGAGTTCTGAACACTGAAGCTTTCTTT
TRBJ1-2 . TRBV29-1 . CSAEANNYGYTF TGCAGCGCCGAGGCGAATAACTATGGCTACACCTTC
TRBJ2-5 . TRBV20-1 . CSAREGVEEYF TGCAGTGCTAGAGAGGGCGTCGAGGAGTACTTC
TRBJ2-2 . TRBV2 . CASNQGFANTGELFF TGTGCCAGCAATCAGGGGTTCGCGAACACCGGGGAGCTGTTTTTT
TRBJ1-3 . TRBV30 . CAWGRSGNTIYF TGTGCCTGGGGACGGAGTGGAAACACCATATATTTT
TRBJ1-1 . TRBV5-1 . CASSRLGGTEAFF TGCGCCAGCAGCCGCTTGGGGGGCACTGAAGCTTTCTTT
TRBJ2-6 few TRBV29-1 TRBD1 CSVGGQGAAGANVLTF TGCAGCGTCGGGGGACAGGGGGCCGCAGGGGCCAACGTCCTGACTTTC